Listed here are 29 T cell receptor beta chains from one sample, sequenced in a study of technical replicates of blood from a handful of donors. The table came from immunoSEQ multiplex PCR; TCRdb's copy has only in-frame clones and leaves some out. Of about 49,000 clones in the sample, about 93% were seen once. What was sequenced was PBMCs. These TCRs come from a human donor in good health. Some clones in this sample may be carry-over from other donors' samples.

J is TRBJ1-5 and V is TRBV4-1; D is undetermined. There are 16 residues in the CDR3. CDR1 and CDR2 (germline): MGHRA, YSYEKL. The V and J ends lost 2 bases and 4 bases respectively, with 15 bases between them. The CDR3 nucleotides read TGCGCCAGCAGCCAAACCTATCCGGTGGTAAATCAGCCCCAGCATTTT. It codes for CASSQTYPVVNQPQHF.

In nucleotides, the CDR3 is TGTGCCAGCAGGACGGGGCAGGGGCGCGAGCAGTACTTC. Its translation is CASRTGQGREQYF. The gene calls are TRBV2 and TRBJ2-7; maybe TRBD1 (6 bases). CDR1 is SNHLY and CDR2 is FYNNEI in the germline V gene. The germline V and J ends were trimmed by 6 bases and 6 bases, with 15 bases remaining between them. The CDR3 is 13 amino acids.

The chain employs TRBV19 and TRBJ2-1; D might be TRBD1 (8 bases). Germline lookup yields CDR1 LNHDA and CDR2 SQIVND (reference sequence). This CDR3 is 13 amino acids long. Trimming shortened V by 10 bases and J by 7 bases, and 17 bases separated the two germline ends. CDR3 region: CAKQGGGWNEQFF. Written as DNA, the CDR3 is TGTGCCAAACAGGGGGGAGGGTGGAATGAGCAGTTCTTC. The variable domain in full, completed from reference TRBV19 and TRBJ2-1, reads DGGITQSPKYLFRKEGQNVTLSCEQNLNHDAMYWYRQDPGQGLRLIYYSQIVNDFQKGDIAEGYSVSREKKESFPLTVTSAQKNPTAFYLCAKQGGGWNEQFFGPGTRLTVL.

CDR3 sequence (DNA): TGTGCCAGTAGGGACCGGGGCAGGGTGGAGGGATCTACGCAGTATTTT. Its protein is CASRDRGRVEGSTQYF. The chain joins TRBV19 to TRBJ2-3; TRBD2 is a possible D gene (6 bases). This CDR3 comprises 16 residues. CDR1 is LNHDA and CDR2 is SQIVND in the germline V gene (reference sequence). V gave up 6 bases and J gave up 8 bases, with 24 bases separating them.

The chain couples TRBV2 to TRBJ1-2; D may be TRBD1 (6 bases). The V gene's germline CDR1 is SNHLY and CDR2 FYNNEI. CDR3 length: 15 residues. The V gene lost 6 bases and the J gene lost 5 bases, with 19 bases spanning the gap. CDR3 bases: TGTGCCAGCAGAAAGGACAGAGGGAAAGGGTATGGCTACACCTTC. Translated: CASRKDRGKGYGYTF.

The V and J genes are TRBV7-2 and TRBJ2-7; 8 nucleotides line up with TRBD1. Germline loops: CDR1 SGHTA, CDR2 FQGNSA. The CDR3 extends over 14 amino acids. Trimming removed 4 bases from V and 4 bases from J; junction bases left unmatched: 6. In DNA form, the CDR3 reads TGTGCCAGCAGCTACCCAGGGGGCGAATACGAGCAGTACTTC. This sequence encodes CASSYPGGEYEQYF.

This clone was recorded once. The chain links TRBV19 to TRBJ2-3, with D possibly matching TRBD2 (6 bases). The CDR3 sequence is 15 residues long. Trimming cost V 3 bases and J 5 bases, with 15 bases left between them. The germline V gene has CDR1 LNHDA and CDR2 SQIVND (reference sequence). CDR3 region: CASSIPGRRGDTQYF. The CDR3 bases are TGTGCCAGTAGTATCCCCGGTAGGCGGGGAGATACGCAGTATTTT.

J is TRBJ2-1 and V is TRBV7-9; 10 nucleotides line up with TRBD2. The V and J ends lost 5 bases and 0 bases, in that order; junction bases with no gene match: 7. This CDR3 spans 17 amino acids. Germline V CDR1 and CDR2: SEHNR, FQNEAQ (reference sequence). The CDR3 reads CASSPPGLADSYNEQFF. For the CDR3, the DNA is TGTGCCAGCAGCCCCCCCGGACTAGCGGACTCCTACAATGAGCAGTTCTTC.

A few counts support this clone. This chain joins TRBV11-2 and TRBJ1-1; maybe TRBD1 (6 bases). V shed 5 bases and J shed 10 bases, with 17 bases lying between them. The CDR3 totals 13 residues. The V gene's germline CDR1 is SGHAT and CDR2 FQNNGV. The CDR3 coding sequence is TGTGCCAGCAGCGAAACAGGGATATTGGGAGCTTTCTTT. The encoded protein is CASSETGILGAFF.

This rearrangement joins TRBV5-4 to TRBJ2-7; 11 bases are a match to TRBD2. The CDR3 extends over 15 amino acids. V shed 3 bases and J 3 bases; nucleotides not matched to a gene: 5. Germline V CDR1 and CDR2: SGHNT, YYREEE (reference sequence). CDR3 sequence (DNA): TGTGCCAGCAGCTCGACTAGCGGGGATGTCTACGAGCAGTACTTC. Its protein is CASSSTSGDVYEQYF. Looking up the rest from reference TRBV5-4 and TRBJ2-7 gives the full variable domain: ETGVTQSPTHLIKTRGQQVTLRCSSQSGHNTVSWYQQALGQGPQFIFQYYREEENGRGNFPPRFSGLQFPNYSSELNVNALELDDSALYLCASSSTSGDVYEQYFGPGTRLTVT.

The chain combines TRBV5-4 with TRBJ1-6; TRBD1 matches at 10 bases. Per the germline V gene, CDR1 is SGHNT and CDR2 is YYREEE (reference sequence). The V segment lost 4 bases and the J segment 0 bases; nucleotides outside the gene matches: 4. This CDR3 is 17 amino acids long. The CDR3 loop is CASSRDRGSSYNSPLHF. In DNA form, the CDR3 reads TGTGCCAGCAGCCGGGACAGGGGTAGCTCCTATAATTCACCCCTCCACTTT.

V is TRBV7-2 and J is TRBJ1-4; 9 bases agree with TRBD1. The V segment lost 5 bases and the J segment 4 bases; nucleotides outside the gene matches: 8. Germline CDR1 is SGHTA and CDR2 is FQGNSA. This CDR3 is built from 16 residues. CDR3 in amino acids: CASSTDRGFGNEKLFF. CDR3 bases: TGTGCCAGCAGCACAGACAGGGGGTTCGGTAATGAAAAACTGTTTTTT.

CDR3 bases: TGCGCCAGCAGCTTGTCGGGGGGGCGGCAAGAGACCCAGTACTTC. Translated, it gives CASSLSGGRQETQYF. The chain carries TRBV5-1 and TRBJ2-5; the match to TRBD2 covers 8 bases. J lost 2 bases, V lost 1 base, and 4 bases had no gene match. The CDR3 sequence is 15 residues long. Germline CDR1 SGHRS, CDR2 YFSETQ.

This clone was seen a single time. The chain uses TRBV10-3 and TRBJ1-4; possibly TRBD1 for D (5 bases). CDR3 length: 14 residues. Trimming removed 6 bases at V and 2 bases at J, with 10 bases between. From germline, CDR1 is ENHRY and CDR2 SYGVKD. CDR3: CAISRDVTNEKLFF. CDR3 bases: TGTGCCATCAGCAGGGATGTTACTAATGAAAAACTGTTTTTT.

The V gene is TRBV15, the J gene TRBJ1-5; the match to TRBD1 covers 10 bases. The CDR3 consists of 18 residues. J gave up 0 bases and V 3 bases, and 8 bases lay outside the gene matches. The germline CDR1 and CDR2 sequences are LNHNV and YYDKDF (reference sequence). CDR3 nucleotides: TGTGCCACCAGCAGCCATGGACAGGGGGGCTATAGCAATCAGCCCCAGCATTTT. It yields the protein CATSSHGQGGYSNQPQHF. The full variable domain, in which reference TRBV15 and TRBJ1-5 provide the parts outside the CDR3, is DAMVIQNPRYQVTQFGKPVTLSCSQTLNHNVMYWYQQKSSQAPKLLFHYYDKDFNNEADTPDNFQSRRPNTSFCFLDIRSPGLGDTAMYLCATSSHGQGGYSNQPQHFGDGTRLSIL.

This chain connects TRBV13 to TRBJ2-1, with TRBD2 as a possible D gene (5 bases). The CDR3 totals 13 residues. V lost 5 bases and J 5 bases, leaving 10 bases between the germline ends. Germline lookup yields CDR1 PRHDT and CDR2 FYEKMQ (reference sequence). The CDR3 region is CASSAGENNEQFF. DNA of the CDR3: TGTGCCAGCAGCGCCGGGGAGAACAATGAGCAGTTCTTC. Filled out from reference TRBV13 and TRBJ2-1, the complete variable domain reads AAGVIQSPRHLIKEKRETATLKCYPIPRHDTVYWYQQGPGQDPQFLISFYEKMQSDKGSIPDRFSAQQFSDYHSELNMSSLELGDSALYFCASSAGENNEQFFGPGTRLTVL.

The genes are TRBV7-9 and TRBJ1-4; TRBD1 aligns across 10 bases. The J segment lost 8 bases and the V segment lost 6 bases, leaving 9 bases of the junction unmatched. This CDR3 is built from 15 residues. Germline-derived CDR1 and CDR2 are SEHNR and FQNEAQ (reference sequence). The CDR3 bases are TGTGCCAGCAGGTTTTATGGGACAGGGGACGAAAAACTGTTTTTT. Protein product: CASRFYGTGDEKLFF.

The V and J genes are TRBV9 and TRBJ1-2; perhaps TRBD1 as D (6 bases). The CDR3 has 15 residues. V lost 0 bases to trimming and J lost 11 bases, with 20 bases between them. The germline gives CDR1 SGDLS, CDR2 YYNGEE. In DNA form, the CDR3 reads TGTGCCAGCAGCGTAGTGCCAGGGGCCAGTATGGGGTACACCTTC. Its translation: CASSVVPGASMGYTF.

The CDR3 protein is CASSLRQRDEAFF. The DNA of the CDR3 is TGTGCCAGCAGCCTCCGACAGAGAGACGAAGCTTTCTTT. The V and J genes are TRBV6-6 and TRBJ1-1; weak D call: TRBD1 (5 bases). The CDR3 loop spans 13 amino acids. Germline V gives CDR1 MNHNY, CDR2 SVGAGI (reference sequence). The germline V and J ends were trimmed by 6 bases and 8 bases, with 16 bases remaining between them.

The chain employs TRBV11-2 and TRBJ2-7; 11 bases are a match to TRBD2. The trim removed 5 bases at V and 7 bases at J, leaving 10 bases unmatched. Germline loops: CDR1 SGHAT, CDR2 FQNNGV. This CDR3 comprises 15 residues. CDR3 coding DNA: TGTGCCAGCAGCCCTATAGCGGGGGGGCCGTTTGAGCAGTACTTC. It specifies CASSPIAGGPFEQYF. Full variable domain (remainder filled in from reference TRBV11-2 and TRBJ2-7): EAGVAQSPRYKIIEKRQSVAFWCNPISGHATLYWYQQILGQGPKLLIQFQNNGVVDDSQLPKDRFSAERLKGVDSTLKIQPAKLEDSAVYLCASSPIAGGPFEQYFGPGTRLTVT.

The V call is TRBV30, the J call TRBJ2-6, with 9 bases matching TRBD1. J lost 2 bases, V lost 3 bases, and 2 bases had no gene match. Germline-derived CDR1 and CDR2 are GTSNPN and SVGIG (reference sequence). The CDR3 length is 15 residues. CDR3 sequence: CAWRGQGPGANVLTF. For the CDR3, the DNA is TGTGCCTGGAGGGGACAGGGTCCTGGGGCCAACGTCCTGACTTTC.

The rearrangement uses TRBV15 and TRBJ2-3, with D maybe TRBD1 (6 bases). Trimming took off 4 bases at V and 2 bases at J, with 10 bases between the two ends. This CDR3 comprises 14 residues. The germline gives CDR1 LNHNV, CDR2 YYDKDF (reference sequence). In DNA form, the CDR3 reads TGTGCCACCAGCAAAGGGGGAATCACAGATACGCAGTATTTT. Encoded protein: CATSKGGITDTQYF. The variable domain in full, completed from reference TRBV15 and TRBJ2-3, reads DAMVIQNPRYQVTQFGKPVTLSCSQTLNHNVMYWYQQKSSQAPKLLFHYYDKDFNNEADTPDNFQSRRPNTSFCFLDIRSPGLGDTAMYLCATSKGGITDTQYFGPGTRLTVL.

The rearrangement joins TRBV27 to TRBJ2-7, with D unclear. V lost 6 bases to trimming and J lost 0 bases, with 15 bases between them. CDR3 length: 15 amino acids. CDR1 and CDR2 from the germline V gene are MNHEY and SMNVEV (reference sequence). CDR3 DNA sequence: TGTGCCAGCAGCCTAGTTGGCCGGCACTCCTACGAGCAGTACTTC. This sequence encodes CASSLVGRHSYEQYF.

V is TRBV6-5 and J is TRBJ1-4; possibly TRBD1 for D (6 bases). Germline V gives CDR1 MNHEY, CDR2 SVGAGI. Trimming left V 1 base short and J 6 bases short, with 12 bases between. CDR3 length: 15 amino acids. The CDR3 region has the DNA TGTGCCAGCAGTTACTGGAGCGGGGGCGATGAAAAACTGTTTTTT. Translation: CASSYWSGGDEKLFF.

The chain links TRBV19 to TRBJ1-2, with TRBD1 matching 7 bases. Germline CDR1 and CDR2: LNHDA and SQIVND (reference sequence). V shed 3 bases, J shed 6 bases, and the junction held 7 bases outside the gene matches. The CDR3 extends over 14 amino acids. The CDR3 here is CASSIYGTVDGYTF. The CDR3 nucleotides read TGTGCCAGTAGTATCTACGGGACAGTGGATGGCTACACCTTC. The variable domain in full, completed from reference TRBV19 and TRBJ1-2, reads DGGITQSPKYLFRKEGQNVTLSCEQNLNHDAMYWYRQDPGQGLRLIYYSQIVNDFQKGDIAEGYSVSREKKESFPLTVTSAQKNPTAFYLCASSIYGTVDGYTFGSGTRLTVV.

This chain joins TRBV5-6 and TRBJ2-1; 7 bases are shared with TRBD1. This CDR3 has 17 residues. V trimming: 0 bases; J trimming: 3 bases; junction bases outside the gene matches: 9. The V gene's germline CDR1 is SGHDT and CDR2 YYEEEE. The chain's CDR3 is CASSLDLVGQRYNEQFF. CDR3 DNA: TGTGCCAGCAGCTTGGACCTGGTGGGACAGCGCTACAATGAGCAGTTCTTC.

Concerning this clone: Germline is not matched at one junction end, which may reflect a read error. The chain recombines TRBV7-8 with TRBJ1-1; D perhaps matches TRBD1 (5 bases). The CDR3 totals 16 residues. Germline values: CDR1 SGHVS, CDR2 FQNEAQ. The CDR3 nucleotides are TGTGCCAGCAGCCTAGCCCCGTCAGGGAAAGGCACTGAAGCTTTCTTT. It translates to CASSLAPSGKGTEAFF.

The chain employs TRBV11-2 and TRBJ2-1; D might be TRBD1 (5 bases). From germline, CDR1 is SGHAT and CDR2 FQNNGV. V shed 3 bases and J shed 2 bases, with 11 bases lying between them. The CDR3 extends over 15 amino acids. This CDR3 is CASSFGSRAYNEQFF. In DNA, the CDR3 is TGTGCCAGCAGCTTCGGAAGCAGGGCCTACAATGAGCAGTTCTTC.

The V and J genes are TRBV19 and TRBJ1-1; 8 bases align to TRBD1. Germline lookup yields CDR1 LNHDA and CDR2 SQIVND (reference sequence). The CDR3 length is 15 residues. The J segment lost 0 bases and the V segment lost 4 bases, leaving 4 bases of the junction unmatched. The CDR3 region is CASSTTGGMNTEAFF. The CDR3, as DNA: TGTGCCAGTAGTACCACAGGGGGGATGAACACTGAAGCTTTCTTT.